The present T cell receptor beta chain was sequenced within a study of shared T cell receptors in the human thymus. Some clones are missing from TCRdb's copy, which holds only in-frame ones; the method was immunoSEQ multiplex PCR. The sample has about 660,000 clones, roughly 90% seen once; the top ten hold 0.0095% to 0.012%. CDR1 and CDR2 from the germline V gene are SGHDN and FVKESK. V trimming: 0 bases; J trimming: 5 bases; junction bases outside the gene matches: 11. The CDR3 totals 17 residues. These data were also reused for a study on human thymus T cells. That source notes: V and J gene usage appeared biased in thymic and blood repertoires.

V is TRBV14 and J is TRBJ2-3, with 7 bases lining up with TRBD2. The sequenced sample consisted of thymocytes. The receptor comes from a boy in the first two years of life with a congenital heart defect. CDR3 in DNA: TGTGCCAGCAGCCAAGAGAGGCGCGGGAGTGGACTAGATACGCAGTATTTT. Residues: CASSQERRGSGLDTQYF. The full variable domain, rest sourced from reference TRBV14 and TRBJ2-3, is EAGVTQFPSHSVIEKGQTVTLRCDPISGHDNLYWYRRVMGKEIKFLLHFVKESKQDESGMPNNRFLAERTGGTYSTLKVQPAELEDSGVYFCASSQERRGSGLDTQYFGPGTRLTVL.